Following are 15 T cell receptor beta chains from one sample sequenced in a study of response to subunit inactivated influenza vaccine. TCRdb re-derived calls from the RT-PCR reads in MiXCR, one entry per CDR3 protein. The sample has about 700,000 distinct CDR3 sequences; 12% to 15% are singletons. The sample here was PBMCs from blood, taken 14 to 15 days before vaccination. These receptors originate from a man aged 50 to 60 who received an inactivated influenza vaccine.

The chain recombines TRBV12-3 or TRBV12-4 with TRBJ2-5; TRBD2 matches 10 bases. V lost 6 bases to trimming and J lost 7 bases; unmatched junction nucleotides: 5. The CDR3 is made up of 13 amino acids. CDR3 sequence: CASSLAGAWTQYF. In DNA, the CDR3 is TGTGCCAGCAGCCTAGCGGGGGCGTGGACCCAGTACTTC.

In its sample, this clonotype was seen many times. The CDR3 spells CSVRASGDTGELFF. The CDR3 DNA reads TGCAGCGTGAGGGCTAGCGGTGACACCGGGGAGCTGTTTTTT. This chain uses TRBV29-1 with TRBJ2-2; 7 nucleotides agree with TRBD2. Germline-derived CDR1 and CDR2 are SQVTM and ANQGSEA. The CDR3 loop spans 14 amino acids. The trim removed 6 bases at V and 3 bases at J, leaving 7 bases unmatched.

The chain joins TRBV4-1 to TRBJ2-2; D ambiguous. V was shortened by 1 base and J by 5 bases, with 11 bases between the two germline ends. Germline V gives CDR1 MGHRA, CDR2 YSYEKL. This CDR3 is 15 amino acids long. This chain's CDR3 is CASSQGGGRTGELFF. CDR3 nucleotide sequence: TGCGCCAGCAGCCAAGGGGGTGGTAGGACCGGGGAGCTGTTTTTT.

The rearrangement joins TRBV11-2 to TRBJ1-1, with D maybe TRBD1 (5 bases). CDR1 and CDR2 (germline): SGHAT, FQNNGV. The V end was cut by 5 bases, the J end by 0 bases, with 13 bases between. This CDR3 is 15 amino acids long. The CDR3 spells CASSQARGMNTEAFF. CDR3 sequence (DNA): TGTGCCAGCAGCCAAGCCCGGGGGATGAACACTGAAGCTTTCTTT.

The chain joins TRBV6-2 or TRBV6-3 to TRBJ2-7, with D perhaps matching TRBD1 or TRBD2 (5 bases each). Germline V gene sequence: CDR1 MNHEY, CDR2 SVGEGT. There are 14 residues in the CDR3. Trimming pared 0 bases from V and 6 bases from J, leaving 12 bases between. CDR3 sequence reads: CASSYSGQAGEQYF. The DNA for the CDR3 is TGTGCCAGCAGTTACTCGGGGCAGGCGGGCGAGCAGTACTTC.

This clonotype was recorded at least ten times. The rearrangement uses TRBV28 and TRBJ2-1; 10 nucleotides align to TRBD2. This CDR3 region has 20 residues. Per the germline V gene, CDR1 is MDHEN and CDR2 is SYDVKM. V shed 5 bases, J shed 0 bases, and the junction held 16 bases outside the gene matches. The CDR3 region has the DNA TGTGCCAGCAGTGGATTAGCGGGAGGCCGTCGATTAAGCTCCTACAATGAGCAGTTCTTC. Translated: CASSGLAGGRRLSSYNEQFF.

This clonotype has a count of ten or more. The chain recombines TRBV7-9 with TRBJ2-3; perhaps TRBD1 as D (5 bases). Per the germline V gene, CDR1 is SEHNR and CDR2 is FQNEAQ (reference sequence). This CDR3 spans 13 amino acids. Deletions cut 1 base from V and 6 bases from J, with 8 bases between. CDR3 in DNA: TGTGCCAGCAGCTTAGGAAGGGGCGATACGCAGTATTTT. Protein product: CASSLGRGDTQYF.

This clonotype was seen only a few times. CDR3 sequence (DNA): TGTGCCAGCAGTCTCGACATCAAGGGGGGTTTTTACAATGAGCAGTTCTTC. This sequence encodes CASSLDIKGGFYNEQFF. The chain uses TRBV6-2 or TRBV6-3 and TRBJ2-1; either TRBD1 or TRBD2 may supply D (6 bases each). The length of the CDR3 is 17 residues. CDR1 MNHEY and CDR2 SVGEGT come from the germline V gene. V lost 5 bases, J lost 4 bases, and 21 bases lay in between.

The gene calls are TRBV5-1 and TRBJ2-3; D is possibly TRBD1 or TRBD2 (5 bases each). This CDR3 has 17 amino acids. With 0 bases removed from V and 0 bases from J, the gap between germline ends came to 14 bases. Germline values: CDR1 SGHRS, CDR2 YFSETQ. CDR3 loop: CASSLEARGASTDTQYF. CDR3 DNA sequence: TGCGCCAGCAGCTTGGAAGCGAGGGGTGCTAGCACAGATACGCAGTATTTT.

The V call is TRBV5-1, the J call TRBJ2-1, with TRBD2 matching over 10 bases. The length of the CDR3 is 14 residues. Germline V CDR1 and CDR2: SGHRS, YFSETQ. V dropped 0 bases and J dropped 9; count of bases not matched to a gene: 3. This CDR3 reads CASSLVVAGGEQFF. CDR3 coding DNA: TGCGCCAGCAGCTTGGTAGTAGCGGGGGGTGAGCAGTTCTTC. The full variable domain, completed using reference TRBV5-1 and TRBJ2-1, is KAGVTQTPRYLIKTRGQQVTLSCSPISGHRSVSWYQQTPGQGLQFLFEYFSETQRNKGNFPGRFSGRQFSNSRSEMNVSTLELGDSALYLCASSLVVAGGEQFFGPGTRLTVL.

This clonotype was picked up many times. CDR3 sequence (DNA): TGTGCCAGCAGTTTAGTCGGGAATGGGTACAATGAGCAGTTCTTC. It yields the protein CASSLVGNGYNEQFF. The rearrangement links TRBV12-3 or TRBV12-4 to TRBJ2-1; a weak D match, TRBD2 (5 bases). The V end was cut by 1 base, the J end by 4 bases, with 11 bases between. The CDR3 has 15 amino acids.

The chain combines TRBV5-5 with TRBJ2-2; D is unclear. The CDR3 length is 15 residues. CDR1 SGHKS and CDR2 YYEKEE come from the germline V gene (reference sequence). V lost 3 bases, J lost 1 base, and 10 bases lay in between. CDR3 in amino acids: CASSYGAMNTGELFF. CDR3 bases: TGTGCCAGCAGCTACGGAGCAATGAACACCGGGGAGCTGTTTTTT.

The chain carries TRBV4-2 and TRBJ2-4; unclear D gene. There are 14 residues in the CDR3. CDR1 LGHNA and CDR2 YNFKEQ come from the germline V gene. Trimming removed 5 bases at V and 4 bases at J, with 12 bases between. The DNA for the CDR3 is TGTGCCAGCAGCGTAACCTCCTTGAAAAACATTCAGTACTTC. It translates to CASSVTSLKNIQYF.

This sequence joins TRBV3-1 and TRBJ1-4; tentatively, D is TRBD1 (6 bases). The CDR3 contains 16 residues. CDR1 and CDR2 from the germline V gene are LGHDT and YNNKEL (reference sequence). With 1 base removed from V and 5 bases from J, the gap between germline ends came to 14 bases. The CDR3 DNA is TGTGCCAGCAGCCAAGGATTTCGGGGGCCCAATGAAAAACTGTTTTTT. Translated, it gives CASSQGFRGPNEKLFF. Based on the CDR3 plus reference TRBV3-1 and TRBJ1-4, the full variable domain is DTAVSQTPKYLVTQMGNDKSIKCEQNLGHDTMYWYKQDSKKFLKIMFSYNNKELIINETVPNRFSPKSPDKAHLNLHINSLELGDSAVYFCASSQGFRGPNEKLFFGSGTQLSVL.

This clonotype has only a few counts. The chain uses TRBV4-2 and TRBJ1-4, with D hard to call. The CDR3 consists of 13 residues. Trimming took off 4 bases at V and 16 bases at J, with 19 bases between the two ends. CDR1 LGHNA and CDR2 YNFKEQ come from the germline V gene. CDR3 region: CASSLVAGQLWFF. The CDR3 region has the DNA TGTGCCAGCAGCCTCGTCGCCGGCCAATTATGGTTTTTT.